This TCR beta chain was captured in a study of T-cell reconstitution after alpha-beta-depleted transplantation in children. Unique molecular identifiers were used to barcode this TCRbeta library. TCRdb fed the PCR reads into MiXCR, producing one record per CDR3 protein. The data hold fewer than 550,000 distinct CDR3 sequences, with roughly an eighth observed a single time. This CDR3 has 15 residues. J was trimmed by 1 base and V by 5 bases; bases with no gene match: 6. CDR1 MDHEN and CDR2 SYDVKM come from the germline V gene. This clonotype was seen a few times. The antigen remains unidentified. Study-level points and caveats: Diversity and T-cell counts at one year after transplant derived mostly from new T cells.

The starting material was PBMCs, mostly from graft donor cells, obtained 180 days after TCRalphabeta/CD19-depleted stem cell transplant. V gene TRBV28 combines with J gene TRBJ2-7; TRBD1 agrees at 9 bases. The TCR sequence derives from a female patient aged 2-9 years who had a stem cell transplant for aplastic anemia, so the T cells may come from the graft donor. Here the CDR3 reads CASSNTGTGSYEQYF. CDR3 bases: TGTGCCAGCAGTAACACCGGGACAGGGTCCTACGAGCAGTACTTC. Full variable domain (missing parts from reference TRBV28 and TRBJ2-7): DVKVTQSSRYLVKRTGEKVFLECVQDMDHENMFWYRQDPGLGLRLIYFSYDVKMKEKGDIPEGYSVSREKKERFSLILESASTNQTSMYLCASSNTGTGSYEQYFGPGTRLTVT.